This T cell receptor (beta chain) was identified during a study of shared clonotypes between healthy human individuals. Only CD45RO-negative cells positively selected for CCR7 counted as naive CD8 cells, so terminally differentiated effector memory CD45RA+ cells were excluded. Comment on this clone: Its antigen remains unknown.

Clones were read by immunoSEQ multiplex PCR, and TCRdb kept only the in-frame ones, dropping some. Altogether 450,000 to 700,000 clones are present, 95% to 96% being singletons, with the ten largest covering roughly 0.1%. The V end was cut by 0 bases, the J end by 5 bases, with 17 bases between. The CDR3 runs to 17 residues. The germline gives CDR1 LNHDA, CDR2 SQIVND (reference sequence). Study findings and constraints: Sharing across a few donors was seen in 4.5% to 5.5% of naive CD4 clonotypes.

This clonotype was obtained from a woman under 40 in good health. This chain connects TRBV19 to TRBJ2-1; possible D gene TRBD2, 5 bases. Sequencing used naive CD8+ T cells sorted from blood. CDR3 sequence reads: CASSIDHWGVLHNEQFF. The DNA for the CDR3 is TGTGCCAGTAGTATAGATCACTGGGGAGTTCTCCACAATGAGCAGTTCTTC.